This TCR beta chain derives from a study of T cell clusters in autoimmune cytopenias. CDR3 length: 12 residues. The germline V gene encodes CDR1 GTSNPN and CDR2 SVGIG (reference sequence). Broader study findings: Clustering suggested that physiological T cell clusters were missing in primary autoimmune cytopenia patients.

Frequency places this clonotype as medium-sized (0.01 to 0.1%). Its antigen remains unknown. TRB amplification used around 260 ng of peripheral blood genomic DNA. Multiplex touch-down PCR amplified TRB using TRB-A and TRB-B pools in one tube. TCRdb processed the multiplex PCR reads again and assigns one entry to each CDR3 protein, with no DNA. The data include some 2,000 distinct CDR3 sequences; the top ten clones carry roughly 58%. These records were also assigned to another study, of T cell repertoires in aging, cancer and after chemotherapy.

This rearrangement joins TRBV30 to TRBJ1-3. The TCR was taken from a human donor with an autoimmune cytopenia or autoimmune hepatitis (not recorded which). The sample was peripheral blood. CDR3 region: CAWSVRGNTIYF.